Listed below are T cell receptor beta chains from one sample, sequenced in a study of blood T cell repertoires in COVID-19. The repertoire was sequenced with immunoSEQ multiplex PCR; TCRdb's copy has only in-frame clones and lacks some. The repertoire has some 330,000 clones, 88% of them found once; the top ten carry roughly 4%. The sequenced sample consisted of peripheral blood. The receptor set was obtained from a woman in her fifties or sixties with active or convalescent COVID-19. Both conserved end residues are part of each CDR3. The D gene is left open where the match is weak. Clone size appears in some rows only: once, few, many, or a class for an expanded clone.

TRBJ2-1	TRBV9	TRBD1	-	CASSVRDREGEQFF	TGTGCCAGCAGCGTCCGGGACAGGGAGGGAGAGCAGTTCTTC
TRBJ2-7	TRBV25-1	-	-	CASSGGTENTYEQYF	TGTGCCAGCAGTGGCGGGACAGAAAACACCTACGAGCAGTACTTC
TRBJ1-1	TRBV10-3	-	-	CAISGTGTRVGTEAFF	TGTGCCATCAGCGGGACGGGGACAAGAGTAGGCACTGAAGCTTTCTTT
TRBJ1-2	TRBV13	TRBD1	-	CASSFSTDRANYGYTF	TGTGCCAGCAGCTTTAGTACGGACAGGGCGAACTATGGCTACACCTTC
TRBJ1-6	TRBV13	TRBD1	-	CASSRQGGNSPLHF	TGTGCCAGCAGCCGACAGGGCGGTAATTCACCCCTCCACTTT
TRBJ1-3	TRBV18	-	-	CASSPDSSRGNTIYF	TGTGCCAGCTCGCCGGACAGTTCGCGTGGAAACACCATATATTTT
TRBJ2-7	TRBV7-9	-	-	CASSSGGVGRQTYEQYF	TGTGCCAGCAGCTCCGGAGGGGTCGGAAGGCAGACCTACGAGCAGTACTTC
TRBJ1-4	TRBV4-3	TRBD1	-	CASSQAGTGGAGVEKLFF	TGCGCCAGCAGCCAGGCCGGGACAGGGGGCGCTGGAGTGGAAAAACTGTTTTTT
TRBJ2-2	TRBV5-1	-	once	CASSPSRADPTGELFF	TGCGCCAGCAGCCCGAGTCGAGCGGATCCCACCGGGGAGCTGTTTTTT
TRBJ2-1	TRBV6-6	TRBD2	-	CATLAGGDEQFF	TGTGCCACACTAGCGGGGGGGGACGAGCAGTTCTTC
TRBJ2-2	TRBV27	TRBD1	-	CASTLVGTGRTGELFF	TGTGCCAGCACTTTAGTCGGGACAGGGAGAACCGGGGAGCTGTTTTTT
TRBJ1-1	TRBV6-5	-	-	CASSYSSAAEAFF	TGTGCCAGCAGTTACTCGAGTGCCGCTGAAGCTTTCTTT
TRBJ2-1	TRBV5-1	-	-	CASTRLDGYNEQFF	TGCGCCAGTACCCGCCTAGACGGATACAATGAGCAGTTCTTC
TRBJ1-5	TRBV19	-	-	CASSIVGANQPQHF	TGTGCCAGTAGTATAGTGGGGGCTAATCAGCCCCAGCATTTT
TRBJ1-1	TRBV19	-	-	CASSIGILQNMNTEAFF	TGTGCCAGTAGTATAGGAATTTTGCAGAACATGAACACTGAAGCTTTCTTT
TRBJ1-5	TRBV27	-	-	CASSRGGNQPQHF	TGTGCCAGCAGTCGGGGGGGCAATCAGCCCCAGCATTTT
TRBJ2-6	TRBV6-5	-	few	CASRPQGTGANVLTF	TGTGCCAGCAGGCCACAGGGCACTGGGGCCAACGTCCTGACTTTC
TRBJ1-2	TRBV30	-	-	CAWSVLKVYGYTF	TGTGCCTGGAGTGTACTGAAAGTCTATGGCTACACCTTC
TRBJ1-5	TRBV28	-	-	CASRGNQPQHF	TGTGCCAGTAGAGGGAATCAGCCCCAGCATTTT
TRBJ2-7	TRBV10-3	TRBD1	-	CAISESALLIPGTGGYEQYF	TGTGCCATCAGTGAGTCCGCCCTATTAATACCCGGGACAGGGGGTTACGAGCAGTACTTC
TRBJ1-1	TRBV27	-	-	CASGGNTEAFF	TGTGCCTCCGGGGGGAACACTGAAGCTTTCTTT
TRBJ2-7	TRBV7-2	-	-	CASSLREGGYEQYF	TGTGCCAGCAGCTTAAGAGAGGGAGGCTACGAGCAGTACTTC
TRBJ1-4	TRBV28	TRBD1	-	CASSPRRDRSPPDEKLFF	TGTGCCAGCAGCCCCAGACGGGACAGATCCCCCCCAGATGAAAAACTGTTTTTT
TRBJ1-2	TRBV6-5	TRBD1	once	CASSRGDRGGVGYTF	TGTGCCAGCAGTCGAGGGGACAGGGGAGGGGTTGGCTACACCTTC
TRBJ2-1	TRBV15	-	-	CATSRDRGSEQFF	TGTGCCACCAGCAGAGATCGGGGGAGTGAGCAGTTCTTC
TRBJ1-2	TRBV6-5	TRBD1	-	CASSYGQASNYGYTF	TGTGCCAGCAGTTACGGACAGGCATCTAACTATGGCTACACCTTC
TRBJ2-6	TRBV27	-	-	CASSSLRSHSGANVLTF	TGTGCCAGCAGTTCACTCCGGTCCCACTCTGGGGCCAACGTCCTGACTTTC
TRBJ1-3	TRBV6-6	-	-	CASSKTANSGNTIYF	TGTGCCAGCAGTAAGACAGCGAACTCTGGAAACACCATATATTTT
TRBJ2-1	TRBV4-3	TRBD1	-	CASSQDRGGQAFF	TGCGCCAGCAGCCAAGATCGAGGGGGACAGGCGTTCTTC